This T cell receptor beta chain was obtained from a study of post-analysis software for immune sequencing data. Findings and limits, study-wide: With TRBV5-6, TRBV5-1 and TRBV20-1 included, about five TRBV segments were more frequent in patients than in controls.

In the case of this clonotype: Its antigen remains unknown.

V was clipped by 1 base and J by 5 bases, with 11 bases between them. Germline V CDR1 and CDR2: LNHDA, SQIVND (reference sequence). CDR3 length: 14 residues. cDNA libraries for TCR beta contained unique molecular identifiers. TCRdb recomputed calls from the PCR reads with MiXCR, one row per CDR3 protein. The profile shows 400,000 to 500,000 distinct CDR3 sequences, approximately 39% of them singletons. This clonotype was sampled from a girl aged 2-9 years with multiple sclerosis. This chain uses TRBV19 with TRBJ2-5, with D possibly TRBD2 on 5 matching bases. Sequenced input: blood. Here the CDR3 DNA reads TGTGCCAGTAGTATAGTTCGAGGGAAGGAGACCCAGTACTTC. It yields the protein CASSIVRGKETQYF.